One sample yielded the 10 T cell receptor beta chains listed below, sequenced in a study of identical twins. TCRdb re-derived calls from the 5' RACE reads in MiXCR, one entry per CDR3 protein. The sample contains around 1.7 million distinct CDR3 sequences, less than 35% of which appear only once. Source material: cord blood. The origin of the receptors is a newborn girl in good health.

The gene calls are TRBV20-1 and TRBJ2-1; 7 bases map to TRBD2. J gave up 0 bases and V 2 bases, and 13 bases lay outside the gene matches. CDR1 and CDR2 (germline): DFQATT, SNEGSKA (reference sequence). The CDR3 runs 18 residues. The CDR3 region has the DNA TGCAGTGCTAGACCTCCGACTAGCCCACTTAGCTCCTACAATGAGCAGTTCTTC. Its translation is CSARPPTSPLSSYNEQFF.

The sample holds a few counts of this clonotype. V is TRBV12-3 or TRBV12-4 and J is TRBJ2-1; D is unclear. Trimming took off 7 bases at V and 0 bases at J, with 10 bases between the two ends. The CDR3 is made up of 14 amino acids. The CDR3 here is CASTLLVSYNEQFF. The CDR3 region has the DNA TGTGCCAGCACCCTTCTGGTCTCCTACAATGAGCAGTTCTTC.

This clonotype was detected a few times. Written as DNA, the CDR3 is TGTGCCAGCAGCTCCTGGGACGAGGGCGAGCAGTACTTC. Protein product: CASSSWDEGEQYF. V usage is TRBV11-2 and J usage is TRBJ2-7; D may correspond to TRBD1 or TRBD2 (5 bases each). Deletions cut 4 bases from V and 6 bases from J, with 13 bases between. The CDR3 sequence is 13 residues long. Germline values: CDR1 SGHAT, CDR2 FQNNGV.

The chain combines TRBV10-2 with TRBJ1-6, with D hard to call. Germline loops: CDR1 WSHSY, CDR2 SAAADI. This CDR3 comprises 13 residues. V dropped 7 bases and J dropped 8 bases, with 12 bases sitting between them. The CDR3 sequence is CASKGAGDSPLHF. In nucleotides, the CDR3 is TGCGCCAGCAAGGGCGCGGGCGATTCACCCCTCCACTTT.

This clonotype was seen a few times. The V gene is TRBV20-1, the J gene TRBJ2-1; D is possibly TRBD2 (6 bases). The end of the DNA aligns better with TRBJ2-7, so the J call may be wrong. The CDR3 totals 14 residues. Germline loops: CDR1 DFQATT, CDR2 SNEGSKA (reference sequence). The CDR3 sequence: CSAISGSSYNEQYF. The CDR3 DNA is TGCAGTGCTATCTCCGGGAGCTCCTACAATGAGCAGTACTTC.

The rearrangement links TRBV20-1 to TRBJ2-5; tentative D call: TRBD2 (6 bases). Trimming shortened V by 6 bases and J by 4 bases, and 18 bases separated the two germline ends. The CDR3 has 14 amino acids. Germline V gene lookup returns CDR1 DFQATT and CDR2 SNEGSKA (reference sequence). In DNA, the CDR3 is TGCAGTGCCCCGGGGGAAATATCCCGAGAGACCCAGTACTTC. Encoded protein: CSAPGEISRETQYF.

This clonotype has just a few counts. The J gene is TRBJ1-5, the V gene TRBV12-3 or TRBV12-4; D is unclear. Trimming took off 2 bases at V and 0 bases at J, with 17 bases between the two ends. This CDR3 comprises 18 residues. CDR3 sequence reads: CASSLRPTDPYSNQPQHF. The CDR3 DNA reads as TGTGCCAGCAGTTTAAGGCCAACCGATCCCTATAGCAATCAGCCCCAGCATTTT.

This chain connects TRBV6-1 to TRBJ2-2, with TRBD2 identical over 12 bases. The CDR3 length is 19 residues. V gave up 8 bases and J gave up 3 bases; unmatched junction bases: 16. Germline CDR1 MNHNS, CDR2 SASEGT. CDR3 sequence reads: CASPGTSGQTTEDTGELFF. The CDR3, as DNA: TGTGCCAGCCCCGGGACTAGCGGGCAAACCACGGAGGACACCGGGGAGCTGTTTTTT.

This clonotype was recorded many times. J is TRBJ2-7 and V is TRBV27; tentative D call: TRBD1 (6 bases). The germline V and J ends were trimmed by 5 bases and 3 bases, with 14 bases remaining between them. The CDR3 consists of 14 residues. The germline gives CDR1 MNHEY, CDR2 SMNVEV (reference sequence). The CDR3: CASSRSGTHYEQYF. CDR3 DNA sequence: TGTGCCAGCAGTAGATCCGGGACACACTACGAGCAGTACTTC.

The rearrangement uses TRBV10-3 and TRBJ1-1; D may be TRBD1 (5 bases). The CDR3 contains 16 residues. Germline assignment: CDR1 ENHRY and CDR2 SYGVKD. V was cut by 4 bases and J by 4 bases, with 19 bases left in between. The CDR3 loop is CAISGIFVGDGTEAFF. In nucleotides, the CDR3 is TGTGCCATCAGTGGTATTTTTGTGGGGGATGGCACTGAAGCTTTCTTT.